This TCR beta chain was retrieved from a study of T cells after yellow fever vaccination. Study as a whole: Any fraction with a low cell number was prepared using SMART-Seq v4 Ultra Low Input. Study outcomes and limitations: The booster saw the reappearance of most primary-vaccination clones (nearly 98% CD4, roughly 90% CD8). Weaker, the secondary response had a peak occurring faster, on day 5 versus 15.

Note on this clonotype: As yet, its antigen is unknown.

The CDR3 spans 14 residues. Germline loops: CDR1 LGHNA, CDR2 YSLEER. Between the trimmed V and J ends, which lost 1 base and 8 bases, there was a span of 11 bases. Each CDR3 protein is one row after TCRdb ran MiXCR on the 5' RACE reads. The data hold over 300,000 distinct CDR3 sequences, with around 7.3% observed a single time. The V call is TRBV4-3, the J call TRBJ1-4; D uncertain. The sequences come from PBMCs, collected roughly seven weeks after the first yellow fever vaccination. The sequence derives from a man between 18 and 35 years old who received the YFV17D yellow fever vaccine. Here the CDR3 reads CASSQAHHGEKLFF. The CDR3, as DNA: TGCGCCAGCAGCCAAGCCCATCATGGGGAAAAACTGTTTTTT.